A selection of T cell receptor beta chains follows, all from one sample in a study of shared clonotypes between healthy human individuals. TCRdb's copy holds only in-frame clones and misses some; the assay was immunoSEQ multiplex PCR. The sample lists about 600,000 clones, approximately 97% occurring once. Sequencing was carried out using naive CD4+ T cells sorted from blood. Receptor source: a woman aged 25 to 39 in good health. Both conserved end residues are part of each CDR3. D genes are given only for firm matches. Size tells how often a clone was seen (once, few, many) or the class of an expanded clone, and some rows leave it out.

cdr3_aa: CASGDRDWTQPQHF
cdr3_nt: TGTGCCAGCGGGGACAGGGACTGGACTCAGCCCCAGCATTTT
clone_size: .
j_call: TRBJ1-5
v_call: TRBV6-1
d_call: TRBD1

cdr3_aa: CAISYGTQSYEQYF
cdr3_nt: TGTGCCATCAGTTACGGGACACAATCCTACGAGCAGTACTTC
clone_size: .
j_call: TRBJ2-7
v_call: TRBV10-3
d_call: .

cdr3_aa: CASRTSGRNNEQFF
cdr3_nt: TGTGCCAGCAGAACTAGCGGGAGGAATAATGAGCAGTTCTTC
clone_size: .
j_call: TRBJ2-1
v_call: TRBV13
d_call: TRBD2

cdr3_aa: CASSLRLAGVVDTQYF
cdr3_nt: TGTGCCAGCAGCTTAAGACTAGCGGGAGTGGTAGATACGCAGTATTTT
clone_size: .
j_call: TRBJ2-3
v_call: TRBV13
d_call: TRBD2

cdr3_aa: CASSLLRLPYEQYF
cdr3_nt: TGTGCCAGCAGCCTCTTAAGACTTCCCTACGAGCAGTACTTC
clone_size: .
j_call: TRBJ2-7
v_call: TRBV7-8
d_call: .

cdr3_aa: CASLATSYEQYF
cdr3_nt: TGTGCCAGCTTAGCGACCTCCTACGAGCAGTACTTC
clone_size: .
j_call: TRBJ2-7
v_call: TRBV5-8
d_call: .

cdr3_aa: CASTDRGSQETQYF
cdr3_nt: TGTGCCAGTACCGACAGGGGGTCTCAAGAGACCCAGTACTTC
clone_size: .
j_call: TRBJ2-5
v_call: TRBV18
d_call: TRBD1

cdr3_aa: CASSLLGDQPQHF
cdr3_nt: TGTGCCAGCAGCCTCCTCGGCGATCAGCCCCAGCATTTT
clone_size: .
j_call: TRBJ1-5
v_call: TRBV27
d_call: .

cdr3_aa: CASSLPTGRYRDGYTF
cdr3_nt: TGTGCCAGCAGCCTCCCGACAGGGCGTTATAGGGACGGCTACACCTTC
clone_size: .
j_call: TRBJ1-2
v_call: TRBV28
d_call: TRBD1

cdr3_aa: CASIALSEQYF
cdr3_nt: TGTGCCAGCATTGCTCTTAGCGAGCAGTACTTC
clone_size: .
j_call: TRBJ2-7
v_call: TRBV27
d_call: .

cdr3_aa: CASSPFKGWDPFSGNTIYF
cdr3_nt: TGTGCCAGCAGTCCGTTCAAGGGCTGGGACCCATTCTCTGGAAACACCATATATTTT
clone_size: .
j_call: TRBJ1-3
v_call: TRBV27
d_call: .

cdr3_aa: CASSLLLDRGHEQYF
cdr3_nt: TGCGCCAGCAGCTTGCTATTGGACAGGGGCCACGAGCAGTACTTC
clone_size: .
j_call: TRBJ2-7
v_call: TRBV5-1
d_call: TRBD1

cdr3_aa: CASSIPNRGPSSYNEQFF
cdr3_nt: TGTGCCAGTAGTATACCAAACAGGGGCCCTTCCTCCTACAATGAGCAGTTCTTC
clone_size: .
j_call: TRBJ2-1
v_call: TRBV19
d_call: TRBD1

cdr3_aa: CASSTQLAAEQYF
cdr3_nt: TGTGCCAGCAGCACCCAACTAGCAGCCGAGCAGTACTTC
clone_size: .
j_call: TRBJ2-7
v_call: TRBV7-8
d_call: .

cdr3_aa: CASSLGIGGHADTQYF
cdr3_nt: TGCGCCAGCAGCTTGGGTATAGGGGGGCATGCAGATACGCAGTATTTT
clone_size: once
j_call: TRBJ2-3
v_call: TRBV5-1
d_call: .

cdr3_aa: CSVDPFEGRQGFRDTQYF
cdr3_nt: TGCAGCGTTGACCCGTTTGAAGGCCGACAGGGGTTTAGGGATACGCAGTATTTT
clone_size: .
j_call: TRBJ2-3
v_call: TRBV29-1
d_call: TRBD1

cdr3_aa: CASSFGQGARNTIYF
cdr3_nt: TGTGCCAGCAGCTTCGGACAGGGGGCTCGAAACACCATATATTTT
clone_size: .
j_call: TRBJ1-3
v_call: TRBV11-1
d_call: TRBD1

cdr3_aa: CASSDQGLDYTF
cdr3_nt: TGTGCCAGCAGTGACCAGGGGCTCGACTACACCTTC
clone_size: .
j_call: TRBJ1-2
v_call: TRBV6-1
d_call: .

cdr3_aa: CASRDRSGTGKNIQYF
cdr3_nt: TGCGCCAGCAGGGACCGGAGCGGGACGGGCAAAAACATTCAGTACTTC
clone_size: .
j_call: TRBJ2-4
v_call: TRBV5-1
d_call: TRBD2

cdr3_aa: CASSYSGRWLETQYF
cdr3_nt: TGTGCCAGCAGTTACAGCGGGAGATGGTTGGAGACCCAGTACTTC
clone_size: .
j_call: TRBJ2-5
v_call: TRBV27
d_call: TRBD2

cdr3_aa: CASSKGESGDFGNAFF
cdr3_nt: TGTGCCAGCAGCAAAGGGGAATCCGGGGACTTCGGAAATGCTTTCTTT
clone_size: .
j_call: TRBJ1-1
v_call: TRBV21-1
d_call: .

cdr3_aa: CASSYARVPAYNEQFF
cdr3_nt: TGTGCCAGCAGTTACGCCAGGGTTCCTGCCTACAATGAGCAGTTCTTC
clone_size: .
j_call: TRBJ2-1
v_call: TRBV6-5
d_call: .

cdr3_aa: CASSPPGTATYEQYF
cdr3_nt: TGTGCCAGCAGCCCACCAGGGACGGCAACCTACGAGCAGTACTTC
clone_size: .
j_call: TRBJ2-7
v_call: TRBV7-8
d_call: .

cdr3_aa: CASSPSLGGQETQYF
cdr3_nt: TGTGCCAGCAGCCCCTCCCTAGGGGGCCAAGAGACCCAGTACTTC
clone_size: .
j_call: TRBJ2-5
v_call: TRBV7-7
d_call: .

cdr3_aa: CASTGGSLYGYTF
cdr3_nt: TGTGCCAGCACGGGGGGGAGCCTATATGGCTACACCTTC
clone_size: .
j_call: TRBJ1-2
v_call: TRBV28
d_call: .

cdr3_aa: CSARDKGEQYF
cdr3_nt: TGCAGTGCTAGAGATAAAGGCGAGCAGTACTTC
clone_size: .
j_call: TRBJ2-7
v_call: TRBV20-1
d_call: .

cdr3_aa: CASSADRGRRTEAFF
cdr3_nt: TGTGCCAGCAGCGCGGACAGGGGAAGGAGGACTGAAGCTTTCTTT
clone_size: .
j_call: TRBJ1-1
v_call: TRBV5-4
d_call: TRBD1

cdr3_aa: CASSLAPRGNTGELFF
cdr3_nt: TGTGCCAGCAGCTTAGCTCCTCGGGGGAACACCGGGGAGCTGTTTTTT
clone_size: .
j_call: TRBJ2-2
v_call: TRBV7-6
d_call: .

cdr3_aa: CASSPAGNYNEQFF
cdr3_nt: TGTGCCAGCAGTCCAGCGGGCAACTACAATGAGCAGTTCTTC
clone_size: .
j_call: TRBJ2-1
v_call: TRBV27
d_call: .

cdr3_aa: CASSLLAGTYNEQFF
cdr3_nt: TGTGCCAGCAGTTTACTAGCGGGGACCTACAATGAGCAGTTCTTC
clone_size: .
j_call: TRBJ2-1
v_call: TRBV27
d_call: TRBD2

cdr3_aa: CASSSDSGLETQYF
cdr3_nt: TGTGCCAGCAGCTCAGATAGCGGACTGGAGACCCAGTACTTC
clone_size: .
j_call: TRBJ2-5
v_call: TRBV11-2
d_call: .

cdr3_aa: CASQGGRDLGNTGELFF
cdr3_nt: TGTGCCAGCCAGGGGGGAAGGGACCTAGGGAACACCGGGGAGCTGTTTTTT
clone_size: once
j_call: TRBJ2-2
v_call: TRBV7-9
d_call: .

cdr3_aa: CASSFTSTGELFF
cdr3_nt: TGTGCCAGCAGCTTTACTAGCACCGGGGAGCTGTTTTTT
clone_size: .
j_call: TRBJ2-2
v_call: TRBV11-2
d_call: .

cdr3_aa: CASSLQLAGGGGEQYF
cdr3_nt: TGTGCCAGCAGCCTACAACTAGCGGGAGGCGGCGGGGAGCAGTACTTC
clone_size: .
j_call: TRBJ2-7
v_call: TRBV11-2
d_call: TRBD2

cdr3_aa: CASSQRGREQYF
cdr3_nt: TGTGCCAGCAGCCAAAGGGGACGGGAGCAGTACTTC
clone_size: .
j_call: TRBJ2-7
v_call: TRBV7-6
d_call: .

cdr3_aa: CASARDRGGEQYF
cdr3_nt: TGTGCCAGCGCGAGGGACAGGGGTGGGGAGCAGTACTTC
clone_size: .
j_call: TRBJ2-7
v_call: TRBV19
d_call: TRBD1

cdr3_aa: CASSLGSGEGLETQYF
cdr3_nt: TGTGCCAGCAGCTTAGGGTCGGGAGAGGGCTTGGAGACCCAGTACTTC
clone_size: .
j_call: TRBJ2-5
v_call: TRBV7-2
d_call: .

cdr3_aa: CASSLGTGNQPQHF
cdr3_nt: TGCGCCAGCAGCCTCGGGACAGGCAATCAGCCCCAGCATTTT
clone_size: .
j_call: TRBJ1-5
v_call: TRBV5-1
d_call: TRBD1

cdr3_aa: CAWRGGRYEQYF
cdr3_nt: TGTGCCTGGCGAGGCGGGAGGTACGAGCAGTACTTC
clone_size: .
j_call: TRBJ2-7
v_call: TRBV30
d_call: TRBD2

cdr3_aa: CASSRDRHLGYTF
cdr3_nt: TGTGCCAGTAGCCGGGACAGGCACCTTGGCTACACCTTC
clone_size: .
j_call: TRBJ1-2
v_call: TRBV19
d_call: TRBD1

cdr3_aa: CASSSQADNTDTQYF
cdr3_nt: TGTGCCAGCAGTTCCCAAGCGGACAACACAGATACGCAGTATTTT
clone_size: .
j_call: TRBJ2-3
v_call: TRBV28
d_call: .

cdr3_aa: CASSDHPGENTEAFF
cdr3_nt: TGTGCCAGCAGTGACCATCCAGGGGAGAACACTGAAGCTTTCTTT
clone_size: .
j_call: TRBJ1-1
v_call: TRBV6-4
d_call: .

cdr3_aa: CASRDGGLTEAFF
cdr3_nt: TGTGCCAGCAGAGACGGGGGCCTCACTGAAGCTTTCTTT
clone_size: .
j_call: TRBJ1-1
v_call: TRBV6-6
d_call: .

cdr3_aa: CASSQRESIRGTDTQYF
cdr3_nt: TGCGCCAGCAGTCAACGGGAGTCTATACGCGGCACAGATACGCAGTATTTT
clone_size: .
j_call: TRBJ2-3
v_call: TRBV23-1
d_call: .

cdr3_aa: CASLPGTTSYNEQFF
cdr3_nt: TGCGCCAGCTTGCCCGGAACAACCTCCTACAATGAGCAGTTCTTC
clone_size: .
j_call: TRBJ2-1
v_call: TRBV5-1
d_call: .

cdr3_aa: CASSPGRTKLFF
cdr3_nt: TGTGCCAGCAGCCCGGGACGGACAAAACTGTTTTTT
clone_size: .
j_call: TRBJ1-4
v_call: TRBV28
d_call: .